This passage covers 9 T cell receptor beta chains from one sample sequenced in a study of blood T cell repertoires in COVID-19. The repertoire was sequenced with immunoSEQ multiplex PCR; TCRdb's copy has only in-frame clones and lacks some. The table shows roughly 200,000 clones, with roughly 73% occurring only once. Material: peripheral blood. These TCRs come from a woman of 80 years or more with active or convalescent COVID-19.

The gene calls are TRBV19 and TRBJ1-5, with unresolved D. The V gene lost 10 bases and the J gene lost 7 bases, with 17 bases spanning the gap. The CDR3 runs 13 residues. CDR1 LNHDA and CDR2 SQIVND come from the germline V gene (reference sequence). The CDR3 spells CATAPGFSQPQHF. In DNA, the CDR3 is TGTGCCACAGCGCCGGGGTTTAGCCAGCCCCAGCATTTT.

V usage is TRBV28 and J usage is TRBJ2-5, with TRBD1 identical over 8 bases. Trimming took 4 bases from V and 5 from J; bases not matched to a gene: 15. The CDR3 runs to 17 residues. CDR1 MDHEN and CDR2 SYDVKM come from the germline V gene. CDR3 coding DNA: TGTGCCAGCAGTTCAACCCTCGACAGGGGAGTATGGGAGACCCAGTACTTC. It codes for CASSSTLDRGVWETQYF.

The V and J genes are TRBV21-1 and TRBJ2-3; TRBD1, the D gene given by the table, was not confirmed from the DNA. TRBV21-1 is classified as a pseudogene. This CDR3 comprises 18 residues. CDR3 DNA: TGTGCCAGCAGCAACGGGGGCAGGGACAGGGGGCTTTTAGATACGCAGTATTTT. Protein product: CASSNGGRDRGLLDTQYF.

This clone appeared once. The chain is built from TRBV3-1 (or the pseudogene TRBV3-2) and TRBJ1-2; D is possibly TRBD1 (6 bases). The V end was cut by 4 bases, the J end by 5 bases, with 17 bases between. The length of the CDR3 is 15 residues. Germline lookup yields CDR1 LGHDT and CDR2 YNNKEL (reference sequence). The CDR3 protein is CASSPAGGGGYGYTF. Here the CDR3 DNA reads TGTGCCAGCAGCCCCGCAGGAGGGGGGGGATATGGCTACACCTTC.

This rearrangement joins TRBV10-2 to TRBJ2-1; unclear D gene. The CDR3 spans 14 residues. Germline-derived CDR1 and CDR2 are WSHSY and SAAADI. V was clipped by 2 bases and J by 3 bases, with 8 bases between them. The CDR3 coding sequence is TGCGCCAGCAGTGAGCTAGAAGTCTACAATGAGCAGTTCTTC. This encodes CASSELEVYNEQFF.

This chain uses TRBV7-2 with TRBJ2-3; tentatively, D is TRBD2 (5 bases). Germline CDR1 SGHTA, CDR2 FQGNSA. CDR3 length equals 15 residues. V was pared by 4 bases and J by 2 bases, with 13 bases between. The CDR3 region is CASSSRTGVTDTQYF. In DNA, the CDR3 is TGTGCCAGCAGCTCGCGGACTGGGGTCACAGATACGCAGTATTTT.

The CDR3 loop is CASRMDRGNTQYF. CDR3 nucleotides: TGTGCCAGCAGGATGGACAGGGGAAATACGCAGTATTTT. The V call is TRBV2, the J call TRBJ2-3, with TRBD1 matching over 9 bases. The germline V gene encodes CDR1 SNHLY and CDR2 FYNNEI. This CDR3 has 13 residues. Unmatched junction bases numbered 5, after V lost 6 bases and J lost 7 bases.

The gene calls are TRBV6-6 and TRBJ2-7; 9 bases line up with TRBD1. V lost 6 bases and J lost 4; bases outside the gene matches: 7. The CDR3 spans 14 residues. CDR1 is MNHNY and CDR2 is SVGAGI in the germline V gene (reference sequence). DNA for the CDR3: TGTGCCAGCAGCGAGACAGGGGGGGGGTACGAGCAGTACTTC. Its translation is CASSETGGGYEQYF.

The chain has TRBV6-5 and TRBJ2-5; the match to TRBD1 covers 12 bases. The germline V gene encodes CDR1 MNHEY and CDR2 SVGAGI. Germline trimming cut 4 bases from V and 4 bases from J; bases unmatched to any gene: 4. This CDR3 has 15 amino acids. The CDR3 here is CASSSGQGARETQYF. The CDR3 nucleotides read TGTGCCAGCAGTTCGGGACAGGGGGCCAGAGAGACCCAGTACTTC.